This passage covers 29 T cell receptor beta chains from one sample sequenced in a study of blood T cell repertoires in COVID-19. Measured with immunoSEQ multiplex PCR; TCRdb has only the in-frame clones, and not every one. Found here are under 250,000 clones, 70% to 90% of them singletons; the top ten hold 3% to 3.5%. Sequencing was done on a sample of peripheral blood. The receptors stem from a young man with active or convalescent COVID-19.

The chain couples TRBV29-1 to TRBJ1-2; 8 bases match TRBD1. The CDR3 is 12 amino acids. Germline loops: CDR1 SQVTM, CDR2 ANQGSEA. Trimming removed 4 bases from V and 6 bases from J; junction bases left unmatched: 4. CDR3 residues: CSVATGENGYTF. In DNA form, the CDR3 reads TGCAGCGTTGCGACAGGGGAGAATGGCTACACCTTC.

The V and J genes are TRBV7-6 and TRBJ1-1; D may be TRBD1 (5 bases). The CDR3 sequence is 16 residues long. Germline V gives CDR1 SGHVS, CDR2 FNYEAQ. Trimming left V 5 bases short and J 0 bases short, with 16 bases between. For the CDR3, the DNA is TGTGCCAGCAGCCCCCAGGCGGGGACGGTGAACACTGAAGCTTTCTTT. The encoded protein is CASSPQAGTVNTEAFF.

The CDR3 loop is CASSLAGTGTHYGYTF. CDR3 nucleotide sequence: TGTGCCAGCAGTTTAGCCGGGACAGGCACCCACTATGGCTACACCTTC. This chain links TRBV28 with TRBJ1-2; 8 nucleotides agree with TRBD1. Germline assignment: CDR1 MDHEN and CDR2 SYDVKM. The CDR3 is 16 residues long. With 2 bases clipped from V and 3 bases from J, the junction kept 8 bases outside the gene matches.

The chain uses TRBV3-1 (or the pseudogene TRBV3-2) and TRBJ1-4; 11 nucleotides line up with TRBD1. From germline, CDR1 is LGHDT and CDR2 YNNKEL (reference sequence). V lost 5 bases, J lost 2 bases, and 4 bases stayed unmatched. The CDR3 is 16 residues long. CDR3 region: CASSFGTGGTNEKLFF. The CDR3 DNA reads TGTGCCAGCAGCTTTGGGACAGGGGGTACTAATGAAAAACTGTTTTTT.

For the CDR3, the DNA is TGTGCCAGTAGTATGGGGCCAGCTAACTATGGCTACACCTTC. Residues: CASSMGPANYGYTF. The V call is TRBV19, the J call TRBJ1-2, with TRBD1 as a possible D gene (5 bases). The CDR3 totals 14 residues. Trimming took off 3 bases at V and 0 bases at J, with 8 bases between the two ends. Germline CDR1 and CDR2: LNHDA and SQIVND (reference sequence).

The chain employs TRBV7-8 and TRBJ1-2, with D possibly being TRBD1 (6 bases). Germline V lookup: CDR1 SGHVS, CDR2 FQNEAQ. V dropped 3 bases and J dropped 2 bases, with 7 bases sitting between them. The CDR3 sequence is 13 residues long. The CDR3 is CASSFGQNYGYTF. The CDR3 DNA follows: TGTGCCAGCAGCTTTGGACAGAACTATGGCTACACCTTC.

The rearrangement joins TRBV18 to TRBJ2-7; weak D call: TRBD1 (6 bases). Germline V lookup: CDR1 KGHSH, CDR2 LQKENI. V was shortened by 6 bases and J by 2 bases, with 11 bases between the two germline ends. This CDR3 is 13 amino acids long. The CDR3 region has the DNA TGTGCCAGCTCTCGGGACAACCCCTACGAGCAGTACTTC. This translates into CASSRDNPYEQYF.

The chain has TRBV19 and TRBJ1-2; TRBD1 matches at 7 bases. V trimming: 6 bases; J trimming: 1 base; junction bases outside the gene matches: 2. The CDR3 contains 13 residues. CDR1 and CDR2 (germline): LNHDA, SQIVND (reference sequence). CDR3 nucleotide sequence: TGTGCCAGTAGCAGGGACAGTAACTATGGCTACACCTTC. Its translation: CASSRDSNYGYTF.

The gene calls are TRBV18 and TRBJ2-3, with 10 nucleotides matching TRBD2. This CDR3 contains 16 residues. Germline CDR1 KGHSH, CDR2 LQKENI. V trimming: 1 base; J trimming: 0 bases; junction bases outside the gene matches: 1. The CDR3 sequence is CASSPRAGGSTDTQYF. The CDR3 nucleotides read TGTGCCAGCTCACCACGAGCGGGAGGGAGCACAGATACGCAGTATTTT.

This sequence joins TRBV7-2 and TRBJ2-1, with TRBD2 as a possible D gene (5 bases). Looked up from germline, CDR1 is SGHTA and CDR2 is FQGNSA. V lost 8 bases and J lost 7, with 12 bases in between. The CDR3 sequence is 12 residues long. Written as DNA, the CDR3 is TGTGCCAGCGGGAGATACGGGAATGAGCAGTTCTTC. This sequence encodes CASGRYGNEQFF.

V usage is TRBV2 and J usage is TRBJ2-7; TRBD2 matches at 11 bases. CDR3 length: 13 amino acids. Germline CDR1 reads SNHLY; CDR2 reads FYNNEI. Trimming cost V 3 bases and J 6 bases; bases outside gene matches: 1. In nucleotides, the CDR3 is TGTGCCAGCAGTGAGGGACTAGCGGTCGAGCAGTACTTC. Amino acids: CASSEGLAVEQYF.

CDR3 region: CASSSSGGGYNEQFF. The DNA of the CDR3 is TGTGCCAGCAGTTCTAGCGGGGGAGGCTACAATGAGCAGTTCTTC. J is TRBJ2-1 and V is TRBV6-2 or TRBV6-3, with 10 bases identical to TRBD2. The CDR3 runs to 15 residues. Unmatched junction bases numbered 3, after V lost 4 bases and J lost 3 bases. Germline V gene sequence: CDR1 MNHEY, CDR2 SVGEGT.

This clone was counted a single time. This rearrangement joins TRBV7-2 to TRBJ1-1; D might be TRBD1 (5 bases). Per germline, CDR1 SGHTA and CDR2 FQGNSA. Deletions cut 4 bases from V and 1 base from J, with 7 bases between. The CDR3 consists of 13 residues. This CDR3 is CASSSGQNTEAFF. DNA for the CDR3: TGTGCCAGCAGCTCAGGACAGAACACTGAAGCTTTCTTT.

The J gene is TRBJ2-7, the V gene TRBV5-4; possible D gene TRBD1, 6 bases. The CDR3 consists of 14 residues. V gave up 3 bases and J gave up 6 bases, with 16 bases separating them. Germline CDR1 reads SGHNT; CDR2 reads YYREEE (reference sequence). This chain's CDR3 is CASSSGRGVGEQYF. DNA of the CDR3: TGTGCCAGCAGCTCGGGCAGGGGAGTGGGCGAGCAGTACTTC.

The rearrangement joins TRBV5-4 to TRBJ2-3; 10 nucleotides agree with TRBD1. The ends lost 0 bases at V and 0 bases at J; junction bases unmatched: 4. Per the germline V gene, CDR1 is SGHNT and CDR2 is YYREEE (reference sequence). The CDR3 is made up of 17 amino acids. As DNA, the CDR3 is TGTGCCAGCAGCTTGGTTGCGGGACAGGGGAGCACAGATACGCAGTATTTT. Protein: CASSLVAGQGSTDTQYF.

In this sample, this clone turned up once. The V call is TRBV27, the J call TRBJ2-1; TRBD2 matches 11 bases. This CDR3 is 16 amino acids long. V trimming: 5 bases; J trimming: 7 bases; junction bases outside the gene matches: 10. From germline, CDR1 is MNHEY and CDR2 SMNVEV (reference sequence). CDR3 sequence: CASSTGRTSGLNEQFF. CDR3 bases: TGTGCCAGCAGTACCGGACGGACTAGCGGGCTAAATGAGCAGTTCTTC.

V usage is TRBV12-3 or TRBV12-4 and J usage is TRBJ2-2, with D unresolved. V was clipped by 9 bases and J by 0 bases, with 8 bases between them. This CDR3 is 13 amino acids long. DNA of the CDR3: TGTGCCAGTCGGTTCTCGAACACCGGGGAGCTGTTTTTT. Residues: CASRFSNTGELFF.

Comment on this clone: The same CDR3 can be traced to other DNA sequences in this sample. The V call is TRBV5-1, the J call TRBJ2-2; a possible D gene is TRBD2 (7 bases). Germline CDR1 SGHRS, CDR2 YFSETQ. V gave up 2 bases and J gave up 5 bases, with 13 bases separating them. The CDR3 is made up of 15 amino acids. DNA for the CDR3: TGCGCCAGCAGCTTCGGGGGAGGGGGGACCGGGGAGCTGTTTTTT. Translated, it gives CASSFGGGGTGELFF.

The V gene is TRBV2, the J gene TRBJ1-1, with 9 nucleotides matching TRBD1. This CDR3 contains 14 residues. The germline CDR1 and CDR2 sequences are SNHLY and FYNNEI. V trimming: 5 bases; J trimming: 3 bases; junction bases outside the gene matches: 4. The DNA for the CDR3 is TGTGCCAGCAGTAGACAGGGGGTGGACACTGAAGCTTTCTTT. It encodes CASSRQGVDTEAFF. Together with reference TRBV2 and TRBJ1-1, the CDR3 gives the full variable domain: EPEVTQTPSHQVTQMGQEVILRCVPISNHLYFYWYRQILGQKVEFLVSFYNNEISEKSEIFDDQFSVERPDGSNFTLKIRSTKLEDSAMYFCASSRQGVDTEAFFGQGTRLTVV.

The rearrangement joins TRBV28 to TRBJ2-3, with TRBD1 matching 7 bases. The ends lost 8 bases at V and 4 bases at J; junction bases unmatched: 12. The CDR3 sequence is 15 residues long. Germline assignment: CDR1 MDHEN and CDR2 SYDVKM. CDR3 region: CASVGVGGGPDTQYF. DNA of the CDR3: TGTGCCAGCGTCGGTGTAGGGGGCGGCCCAGATACGCAGTATTTT.

This rearrangement joins TRBV24-1 to TRBJ1-2; 8 nucleotides align to TRBD1. CDR1 is KGHDR and CDR2 is SFDVKD in the germline V gene. This CDR3 is 16 amino acids long. Germline trimming cut 12 bases from V and 1 base from J; bases unmatched to any gene: 15. The CDR3 is CASPVGTGEINYGYTF. In nucleotides, the CDR3 is TGTGCCTCCCCAGTAGGGACAGGAGAGATTAACTATGGCTACACCTTC.

This chain joins TRBV2 and TRBJ2-7; 9 bases agree with TRBD1. From germline, CDR1 is SNHLY and CDR2 FYNNEI. The CDR3 sequence is 14 residues long. The V gene end was trimmed by 6 bases and the J gene end by 2 bases; junction bases not matched to a gene: 5. The CDR3 spells CASRPDRGPYEQYF. The DNA for the CDR3 is TGTGCCAGCAGACCGGACAGGGGCCCCTACGAGCAGTACTTC. The complete variable domain, with remaining parts taken from reference TRBV2 and TRBJ2-7, reads EPEVTQTPSHQVTQMGQEVILRCVPISNHLYFYWYRQILGQKVEFLVSFYNNEISEKSEIFDDQFSVERPDGSNFTLKIRSTKLEDSAMYFCASRPDRGPYEQYFGPGTRLTVT.

This clone has a single count. The chain combines TRBV5-1 with TRBJ2-1; 11 bases fit TRBD1. The V gene end was trimmed by 4 bases and the J gene end by 2 bases; junction bases not matched to a gene: 2. This CDR3 comprises 15 residues. Germline lookup yields CDR1 SGHRS and CDR2 YFSETQ. The CDR3 nucleotides are TGCGCCAGCAGCATGGGACAGGGGGCCTACAATGAGCAGTTCTTC. It yields the protein CASSMGQGAYNEQFF.

V is TRBV19 and J is TRBJ1-1; no definite D call. The CDR3 is made up of 16 amino acids. With 0 bases removed from V and 1 base from J, the gap between germline ends came to 12 bases. Germline assignment: CDR1 LNHDA and CDR2 SQIVND (reference sequence). CDR3 in DNA: TGTGCCAGTAGTATAGATCACCAGGTTTGGAACACTGAAGCTTTCTTT. This gives the protein CASSIDHQVWNTEAFF.

The chain is built from TRBV5-6 and TRBJ2-7; 7 bases line up with TRBD2. The CDR3 contains 17 residues. Losses at the gene ends were 0 bases for V and 2 bases for J; bases not matched to a gene: 11. The germline CDR1 and CDR2 sequences are SGHDT and YYEEEE. The CDR3, as DNA: TGTGCCAGCAGCTTGGCCGACACTAGCGTTACTCCCTACGAGCAGTACTTC. As protein: CASSLADTSVTPYEQYF.

The CDR3 region has the DNA TGCGCCAGCAGTCATCTAACTAGCGATGGCGGGGAGCTGTTTTTT. Amino acids: CASSHLTSDGGELFF. The chain uses TRBV23-1 and TRBJ2-2; 7 bases are shared with TRBD2. TRBV23-1 has ORF status, its function being uncertain. The CDR3 contains 15 residues. Trimming removed 3 bases from V and 7 bases from J; junction bases left unmatched: 8.

The J gene is TRBJ2-4, the V gene TRBV19, with TRBD2 matching 8 bases. Germline V gene lookup returns CDR1 LNHDA and CDR2 SQIVND (reference sequence). This CDR3 has 15 residues. V lost 5 bases to trimming and J lost 0 bases; unmatched junction nucleotides: 3. Here the CDR3 reads CASSSRGVAKNIQYF. The CDR3 bases are TGTGCCAGTAGTTCGCGGGGGGTAGCCAAAAACATTCAGTACTTC.

The V and J genes are TRBV6-5 and TRBJ2-7, with a tentative D call TRBD2 (5 bases). Trimming took 6 bases from V and 2 from J, leaving 17 bases between them. Germline V CDR1 and CDR2: MNHEY, SVGAGI. There are 15 residues in the CDR3. In nucleotides, the CDR3 is TGTGCCAGCAGGAGCGGACCCTCAAGGGCCTACGAGCAGTACTTC. The encoded protein is CASRSGPSRAYEQYF.

The chain has TRBV3-1 (or the pseudogene TRBV3-2) and TRBJ2-5; TRBD1 matches 11 bases. Germline CDR1 and CDR2: LGHDT and YNNKEL (reference sequence). V shed 1 base and J 4 bases; nucleotides not matched to a gene: 2. The CDR3 has 15 residues. The CDR3 DNA follows: TGTGCCAGCAGCCAAGGGGGACAGGGGGGAGAGACCCAGTACTTC. Protein sequence: CASSQGGQGGETQYF.